This T cell receptor (beta chain) was documented in a study of cytomegalovirus exposure and HLA in healthy donors. Primers: 60 Vbeta forward and 13 Jbeta reverse. The assay was immunoSEQ multiplex PCR, and TCRdb's table has in-frame clones only and misses some. The sample lists some 130,000 clones; approximately 80% were seen once. Of note for this clone: Its antigen remains unknown.

Study results and caveats: There were reportedly fewer N-insertions in an Asian-associated ancestry cluster than the roughly 610-donor mean, in a later analysis. Under in vitro conditions, a few CMV-associated chains were confirmed as specific for CMV antigens.

The donors (healthy individuals) were bone marrow donors. The receptor was isolated from a male donor in good health and CMV-seropositive. The material sequenced was PBMCs.

CDR3 nucleotide sequence: TGTGCCAGCAGCTTAGTTGGGACAGAGACTTACGAGCAGTACTTC. Translation: CASSLVGTETYEQYF. The chain carries TRBV7-2 and TRBJ2-7, with 7 bases that match TRBD1. CDR3 length equals 15 residues. The germline CDR1 and CDR2 sequences are SGHTA and FQGNSA. The J segment lost 4 bases and the V segment lost 1 base, leaving 7 bases of the junction unmatched.